Below, 8 T cell receptor beta chains from the same sample are listed, as sequenced in a study of graft-versus-host responses after intestinal transplantation. Assay used: immunoSEQ multiplex PCR; TCRdb lists only in-frame clones, some missing. The table includes 12,000 or so clones, over 65% detected once. Tissue processing of the graft released intraepithelial and lamina propria lymphocytes from it. The sequenced sample was ileum tissue, obtained 140 to 150 days after intestinal transplantation. Source of these receptors: a human patient who received an intestinal transplant, so some T cells may come from the graft donor.

The rearrangement links TRBV9 to TRBJ2-2; TRBD2 aligns across 10 bases. This CDR3 has 18 amino acids. Germline CDR1 SGDLS, CDR2 YYNGEE. The junction had 14 bases not matched to a gene; V was cut back by 4 bases and J by 5 bases. Here the CDR3 DNA reads TGTGCCAGCAGCAGTACACTAGCGGGGATAGTGCGGACCGGGGAGCTGTTTTTT. Its protein is CASSSTLAGIVRTGELFF.

This chain uses TRBV25-1 with TRBJ1-1; D is unresolved. Trimming stripped 7 bases from V and 1 base from J, with 7 bases between. The CDR3 spans 12 residues. Per germline, CDR1 MGHDK and CDR2 SYGVNS. Written as DNA, the CDR3 is TGTGCCAGCACCAACAGGAACACTGAAGCTTTCTTT. Residues: CASTNRNTEAFF.

The rearrangement links TRBV11-3 to TRBJ1-1; D unresolved. The CDR3 spans 13 residues. In germline, CDR1 is SGHNT, CDR2 YENEEA. The V end was cut by 5 bases, the J end by 10 bases, with 17 bases between. The CDR3 nucleotides are TGTGCCAGCAGCCCCGATAGCCTACCTAGAGCTTTCTTT. The encoded protein is CASSPDSLPRAFF.

The rearrangement uses TRBV2 and TRBJ1-2; no clear D gene. Germline values: CDR1 SNHLY, CDR2 FYNNEI. This CDR3 spans 14 amino acids. V lost 4 bases, J lost 2 bases, and 11 bases lay in between. CDR3 residues: CASSATVPNYGYTF. In nucleotides, the CDR3 is TGTGCCAGCAGTGCCACAGTTCCCAACTATGGCTACACCTTC.

This rearrangement joins TRBV28 to TRBJ1-2; D not certain. With 2 bases removed from V and 8 bases from J, the gap between germline ends came to 9 bases. The CDR3 extends over 12 amino acids. CDR1 MDHEN and CDR2 SYDVKM come from the germline V gene. CDR3 amino acids: CASSLNRYGYTF. The CDR3 DNA sequence: TGTGCCAGCAGTTTAAACCGGTACGGCTACACCTTC.

The chain combines TRBV11-3 with TRBJ1-3; 7 bases are shared with TRBD1. In germline, CDR1 is SGHNT, CDR2 YENEEA. With 4 bases clipped from V and 8 bases from J, the junction kept 8 bases outside the gene matches. The CDR3 runs 14 residues. The CDR3 protein is CASSYRQGGYTIYF. CDR3 in DNA: TGTGCCAGCAGCTACAGACAGGGCGGGTACACCATATATTTT.

The rearrangement joins TRBV2 to TRBJ1-2, with 7 bases matching TRBD1. Germline V lookup: CDR1 SNHLY, CDR2 FYNNEI. The junction had 6 bases not matched to a gene; V was cut back by 4 bases and J by 4 bases. The CDR3 totals 14 residues. CDR3 region: CASSGGQTFYGYTF. The CDR3 DNA follows: TGTGCCAGCAGTGGGGGACAGACTTTCTATGGCTACACCTTC.

This clone was found once. The chain uses TRBV4-2 and TRBJ1-2; TRBD1 agrees at 8 bases. V gave up 3 bases and J gave up 4 bases; unmatched junction bases: 4. CDR1 and CDR2 (germline): LGHNA, YNFKEQ. The CDR3 length is 14 residues. Here the CDR3 reads CASSQRTGSYGYTF. DNA for the CDR3: TGTGCCAGCAGCCAGCGGACAGGGAGCTATGGCTACACCTTC.